The rows below give T cell receptor beta chains drawn from one sample of a study of shared clonotypes between healthy human individuals. This table comes from immunoSEQ multiplex PCR, and its TCRdb copy is limited to in-frame clones, with some not included. The repertoire holds over a million clones, with roughly 96% as singletons. Sequenced: naive CD4+ T cells sorted from blood. These receptors came from a man aged 25-45 years in good health. The CDR3 runs from the conserved cysteine through the conserved F or W. The D gene is left open where the match is weak. The size of a clone is reported for some rows only, either as once, few or many, or as a class for expanded clones.

j_call v_call clone_size d_call cdr3_aa cdr3_nt
TRBJ1-2 TRBV19 NA TRBD1 CASSDKDRWEIYGYTF TGTGCCAGTAGTGACAAGGACAGGTGGGAGATCTATGGCTACACCTTC
TRBJ2-7 TRBV5-5 NA NA CASSNPGTSYEQYF TGTGCCAGCAGCAACCCCGGGACTTCCTACGAGCAGTACTTC
TRBJ2-7 TRBV2 NA NA CASSEAYAGVEQYF TGTGCCAGCAGTGAAGCGTATGCAGGGGTAGAGCAGTACTTC
TRBJ2-3 TRBV5-1 NA TRBD1 CASSSRQGARTDTQYF TGCGCCAGCAGCTCGCGACAGGGGGCCCGCACAGATACGCAGTATTTT
TRBJ2-7 TRBV7-9 NA TRBD1 CASSEQGTSYEQYF TGTGCCAGCAGCGAACAGGGGACCTCCTACGAGCAGTACTTC
TRBJ2-1 TRBV11-2 NA TRBD2 CASSSDLAGRSYNEQFF TGTGCCAGCAGCTCCGACTTAGCGGGTCGCTCCTACAATGAGCAGTTCTTC
TRBJ2-5 TRBV30 NA NA CAWSVQGRVETQYF TGTGCCTGGAGTGTACAGGGAAGGGTAGAGACCCAGTACTTC
TRBJ1-2 TRBV6-6 NA TRBD1 CASSYGDRGRDGYTF TGTGCCAGCAGTTACGGGGACAGGGGGCGCGATGGCTACACCTTC
TRBJ2-2 TRBV5-1 NA NA CASAYQPRKDSSATGELFF TGCGCCAGCGCCTACCAGCCTCGAAAGGACTCCTCGGCGACCGGGGAGCTGTTTTTT
TRBJ2-7 TRBV11-2 NA NA CASSLGWADEQYF TGTGCCAGCAGCTTAGGTTGGGCAGACGAGCAGTACTTC
TRBJ2-1 TRBV28 NA NA CASSFLRDPYNEQFF TGTGCCAGCAGTTTTCTGCGGGACCCCTACAATGAGCAGTTCTTC
TRBJ2-5 TRBV6-5 NA NA CASSYSIQIQETQYF TGTGCCAGCAGTTACTCGATCCAGATCCAAGAGACCCAGTACTTC
TRBJ2-3 TRBV28 NA TRBD1 CASSFGPGQPFGTQYF TGTGCCAGCAGTTTTGGCCCGGGACAGCCCTTCGGTACGCAGTATTTT
TRBJ2-7 TRBV29-1 NA NA CSASGASGLGSYEQYF TGCAGCGCCTCGGGGGCTAGCGGATTAGGCTCCTACGAGCAGTACTTC
TRBJ2-1 TRBV7-2 NA TRBD2 CASSAPGTSGNNEQFF TGTGCCAGCAGCGCACCCGGGACTAGCGGGAACAATGAGCAGTTCTTC
TRBJ1-1 TRBV7-9 NA NA CASSASEAFF TGTGCCAGCAGCGCTAGTGAAGCTTTCTTT
TRBJ2-1 TRBV18 NA NA CASSPLGVSLYEQFF TGTGCCAGCTCACCACTAGGAGTCTCCCTCTATGAGCAGTTCTTC
TRBJ1-5 TRBV5-1 NA TRBD1 CASSLGQGGNQPQHF TGCGCCAGCAGCTTGGGACAGGGGGGAAATCAGCCCCAGCATTTT
TRBJ2-3 TRBV28 NA NA CASGRDSTDTQYF TGTGCCAGCGGAAGGGACAGCACAGATACGCAGTATTTT
TRBJ2-1 TRBV6-1 NA NA CASSGGFIGLPYNEQFF TGTGCCAGCAGTGGGGGTTTTATCGGGCTGCCCTACAATGAGCAGTTCTTC
TRBJ1-4 TRBV28 NA NA CASSFQSDSSNEKLFF TGTGCCAGCAGTTTTCAGTCGGACTCCTCTAATGAAAAACTGTTTTTT
TRBJ2-1 TRBV7-3 NA TRBD2 CASSLLAGVFNEQFF TGTGCCAGCAGCTTACTAGCGGGAGTTTTCAATGAGCAGTTCTTC
TRBJ2-7 TRBV19 NA TRBD2 CASSIDLLAGRSYEQYF TGTGCCAGTAGTATCGACCTCCTAGCGGGACGCTCCTACGAGCAGTACTTC
TRBJ2-7 TRBV11-3 NA TRBD1 CASSLEGQTYEQYF TGTGCCAGCAGCTTAGAGGGACAGACCTACGAGCAGTACTTC
TRBJ1-2 TRBV11-2 NA NA CASGSGWDYGYTF TGTGCCAGCGGGTCTGGTTGGGACTATGGCTACACCTTC
TRBJ2-1 TRBV27 NA NA CASSFRGYYNEQFF TGTGCCAGCAGTTTCAGGGGATACTACAATGAGCAGTTCTTC
TRBJ1-2 TRBV5-5 once NA CASSSAPAGHYGYTF TGTGCCAGCAGCTCCGCCCCTGCGGGGCACTATGGCTACACCTTC
TRBJ1-5 TRBV20-1 NA NA CSAGRGQPQHF TGCAGTGCCGGGCGGGGCCAGCCCCAGCATTTT
TRBJ2-1 TRBV4-2 NA NA CASSQDRTRSYNEQFF TGTGCCAGCAGCCAAGATCGGACCCGCTCCTACAATGAGCAGTTCTTC
TRBJ2-7 TRBV19 NA TRBD2 CASSIVIERGRGTYEQYF TGTGCCAGTAGTATAGTGATCGAGCGCGGGAGAGGTACCTACGAGCAGTACTTC
TRBJ2-6 TRBV7-3 NA NA CASSLSTGSGANVLTF TGTGCCAGCAGCTTAAGCACAGGCTCTGGGGCCAACGTCCTGACTTTC
TRBJ1-4 TRBV6-6 NA TRBD1 CASSPPTDRDRKLFF TGTGCCAGCAGTCCCCCCACGGACAGGGATCGAAAACTGTTTTTT
TRBJ2-1 TRBV28 NA NA CASRPGPYNEQFF TGTGCCAGTCGCCCGGGACCTTACAATGAGCAGTTCTTC
TRBJ2-5 TRBV6-5 NA NA CASRSRRETQYF TGTGCCAGCAGGTCAAGGAGGGAGACCCAGTACTTC
TRBJ2-5 TRBV5-4 NA TRBD2 CASSAGTSLDRETQYF TGTGCCAGCAGTGCCGGGACTAGCCTAGACAGAGAGACCCAGTACTTC
TRBJ2-4 TRBV5-6 NA TRBD2 CASSHLLTSGSAKNIQYF TGTGCCAGCAGCCACCTCCTGACTAGCGGGAGTGCCAAAAACATTCAGTACTTC
TRBJ1-5 TRBV2 NA NA CASSERRQGSQPQHF TGTGCCAGCAGTGAAAGGCGGCAGGGGTCCCAGCCCCAGCATTTT
TRBJ2-3 TRBV7-9 NA TRBD2 CASSWTSGSLTDTQYF TGTGCCAGCAGCTGGACTAGCGGGAGCCTAACAGATACGCAGTATTTT
TRBJ2-3 TRBV2 once NA CASRAGTRDTQYF TGTGCCAGCAGGGCCGGGACAAGAGATACGCAGTATTTT
TRBJ2-1 TRBV4-3 once NA CASSQDTGSSYNEQFF TGCGCCAGCAGCCAAGACACGGGAAGCTCCTACAATGAGCAGTTCTTC
TRBJ2-2 TRBV7-6 NA TRBD1 CASSLSLTGSTGELFF TGTGCCAGCAGCTTATCATTGACAGGGTCCACCGGGGAGCTGTTTTTT
TRBJ1-2 TRBV28 NA NA CASSLPAGGLGDYGYTF TGTGCCAGCAGCCTTCCCGCCGGGGGGCTAGGTGACTATGGCTACACCTTC
TRBJ2-1 TRBV14 NA NA CASSQEQDFSRRGEQFF TGTGCCAGCAGCCAAGAACAGGACTTCAGCAGAAGGGGTGAGCAGTTCTTC